The 26 T cell receptor beta chains reported below all come from one sample, sequenced in a study of blood T cell repertoires in COVID-19. Clones were sequenced by immunoSEQ multiplex PCR, and TCRdb holds only the in-frame ones, with some missing. The sample has approximately 270,000 clones; 80% to 90% are singletons. Source material: PBMCs or T cells enriched from blood (not recorded which). The source of these receptors is a man aged 35 to 55 who had recovered from COVID-19.

This chain joins TRBV19 and TRBJ1-5; 7 positions match TRBD1. J gave up 0 bases and V 6 bases, and 17 bases lay outside the gene matches. This CDR3 comprises 19 residues. Per germline, CDR1 LNHDA and CDR2 SQIVND (reference sequence). The CDR3, as DNA: TGTGCCAGTAGCTTTCCCCGGGACAGCTTACTCGATAGCAATCAGCCCCAGCATTTT. It encodes CASSFPRDSLLDSNQPQHF.

This sequence joins TRBV3-1 (or the pseudogene TRBV3-2) and TRBJ1-6, with 8 bases fitting TRBD1. CDR1 LGHDT and CDR2 YNNKEL come from the germline V gene (reference sequence). The CDR3 extends over 16 amino acids. J lost 2 bases, V lost 7 bases, and 7 bases had no gene match. The chain's CDR3 is CASISQGAAYNSPLHF. CDR3 DNA: TGTGCCAGCATCTCTCAGGGGGCTGCCTATAATTCACCCCTCCACTTT.

The J gene is TRBJ2-7, the V gene TRBV6-5, with 7 nucleotides matching TRBD1. The CDR3 covers 14 residues. Germline V gene data show CDR1 as MNHEY and CDR2 as SVGAGI. Trimming cost V 7 bases and J 0 bases; bases outside gene matches: 6. CDR3 residues: CASKGQPNSYEQYF. The CDR3 DNA reads as TGTGCCAGCAAGGGACAGCCAAACTCCTACGAGCAGTACTTC.

The rearrangement uses TRBV7-3 and TRBJ1-1, with 8 bases fitting TRBD1. J was trimmed by 4 bases and V by 5 bases; bases with no gene match: 6. Germline V lookup: CDR1 SGHTA, CDR2 FQGTGA. This CDR3 has 14 residues. The CDR3 protein is CASSLDRGGTEAFF. Written as DNA, the CDR3 is TGTGCCAGCAGCCTCGACAGGGGAGGCACTGAAGCTTTCTTT.

This sequence joins TRBV5-6 and TRBJ1-2; weak D call: TRBD1 (5 bases). This CDR3 comprises 14 residues. The V and J ends lost 0 bases and 8 bases respectively, with 14 bases between them. Germline V gene lookup returns CDR1 SGHDT and CDR2 YYEEEE. CDR3 DNA sequence: TGTGCCAGCAGCTTGGCCGGGACGGAGGGAGGCTACACCTTC. Protein: CASSLAGTEGGYTF.

This clone was detected once. The chain carries TRBV2 and TRBJ2-7; the match to TRBD2 covers 12 bases. Germline trimming cut 3 bases from V and 2 bases from J; bases unmatched to any gene: 2. Germline V gene data show CDR1 as SNHLY and CDR2 as FYNNEI. The CDR3 sequence is 15 residues long. The CDR3 DNA follows: TGTGCCAGCAGTGATCGGACTAGCGGGGCCTACGAGCAGTACTTC. It encodes CASSDRTSGAYEQYF. The variable domain in full, with the rest retrieved from reference TRBV2 and TRBJ2-7, is EPEVTQTPSHQVTQMGQEVILRCVPISNHLYFYWYRQILGQKVEFLVSFYNNEISEKSEIFDDQFSVERPDGSNFTLKIRSTKLEDSAMYFCASSDRTSGAYEQYFGPGTRLTVT.

The gene calls are TRBV18 and TRBJ2-1; 10 bases match TRBD2. The CDR3 has 16 residues. Trimming at V came to 3 bases and at J to 5 bases, leaving 7 bases not matched to a gene. Germline V gene data show CDR1 as KGHSH and CDR2 as LQKENI. The CDR3 sequence: CASSPSGLARDNEQFF. CDR3 in DNA: TGTGCCAGCTCACCCTCGGGACTAGCGAGAGACAATGAGCAGTTCTTC. Complete variable domain (other parts from reference TRBV18 and TRBJ2-1): NAGVMQNPRHLVRRRGQEARLRCSPMKGHSHVYWYRQLPEEGLKFMVYLQKENIIDESGMPKERFSAEFPKEGPSILRIQQVVRGDSAAYFCASSPSGLARDNEQFFGPGTRLTVL.

This chain connects TRBV5-1 to TRBJ2-1; 7 nucleotides line up with TRBD1. The CDR3 runs to 14 residues. The V gene's germline CDR1 is SGHRS and CDR2 YFSETQ. V shed 5 bases and J 12 bases; nucleotides not matched to a gene: 14. The CDR3 loop reads CASSPGTALLGQFF. The DNA of the CDR3 is TGCGCCAGCAGTCCCGGGACAGCCCTACTCGGGCAGTTCTTC.

The chain joins TRBV2 to TRBJ1-4; the D is unclear. Germline V gives CDR1 SNHLY, CDR2 FYNNEI. Trimming pared 3 bases from V and 7 bases from J, leaving 9 bases between. There are 13 residues in the CDR3. The CDR3 bases are TGTGCCAGCAGTGAGTTGGAGGCTGAAAAACTGTTTTTT. This translates into CASSELEAEKLFF. The full variable domain, completed using reference TRBV2 and TRBJ1-4, is EPEVTQTPSHQVTQMGQEVILRCVPISNHLYFYWYRQILGQKVEFLVSFYNNEISEKSEIFDDQFSVERPDGSNFTLKIRSTKLEDSAMYFCASSELEAEKLFFGSGTQLSVL.

The chain links TRBV3-1 (or the pseudogene TRBV3-2) to TRBJ1-2; 7 nucleotides align to TRBD1. The CDR3 is 14 residues long. The J segment lost 7 bases and the V segment lost 0 bases, leaving 5 bases of the junction unmatched. The germline V gene has CDR1 LGHDT and CDR2 YNNKEL (reference sequence). CDR3 nucleotides: TGTGCCAGCAGCCAAGATCCACAGGGGTTTGGCTACACCTTC. This codes for CASSQDPQGFGYTF.

The genes are TRBV28 and TRBJ1-5, with 10 bases lining up with TRBD1. CDR3 size: 17 residues. Trimming took 6 bases from V and 0 from J; bases not matched to a gene: 8. Germline values: CDR1 MDHEN, CDR2 SYDVKM. The CDR3 loop is CASRSGTGARSNQPQHF. DNA of the CDR3: TGTGCCAGCAGATCCGGGACAGGGGCCCGTAGCAATCAGCCCCAGCATTTT.

The V call is TRBV30, the J call TRBJ1-2; D gene ambiguous. V gave up 3 bases and J gave up 5 bases, with 7 bases separating them. This CDR3 is 11 amino acids long. Looked up from germline, CDR1 is GTSNPN and CDR2 is SVGIG (reference sequence). CDR3 bases: TGTGCCTGGAGCCCCGTTTATGGCTACACCTTC. This sequence encodes CAWSPVYGYTF.

The chain couples TRBV28 to TRBJ1-2; TRBD1 aligns across 9 bases. The J segment lost 2 bases and the V segment lost 1 base, leaving 5 bases of the junction unmatched. The germline gives CDR1 MDHEN, CDR2 SYDVKM. The CDR3 sequence is 16 residues long. The DNA of the CDR3 is TGTGCCAGCAGTTTATCTCCGGGACAGGGAAACTATGGCTACACCTTC. Its translation is CASSLSPGQGNYGYTF.

This clone appeared once. V and J are TRBV27 and TRBJ1-5, with a weak D call TRBD1 (6 bases). V lost 8 bases to trimming and J lost 1 base, with 12 bases between them. The length of the CDR3 is 14 residues. The V gene's germline CDR1 is MNHEY and CDR2 SMNVEV (reference sequence). In nucleotides, the CDR3 is TGTGCCAGCGCCGCTGGACAGAGCAATCAGCCCCAGCATTTT. Amino acid sequence: CASAAGQSNQPQHF.

This clone has just a few counts. CDR3 sequence: CASSPGTGVGIGNQPQHF. CDR3 coding DNA: TGTGCCAGCAGCCCGGGGACAGGGGTAGGAATTGGCAATCAGCCCCAGCATTTT. The chain joins TRBV28 to TRBJ1-5; 10 bases match TRBD1. The CDR3 runs to 18 residues. V was pared by 6 bases and J by 2 bases, with 13 bases of the junction left unmatched. Germline V gene sequence: CDR1 MDHEN, CDR2 SYDVKM.

J is TRBJ1-6 and V is TRBV2; D is unclear. Germline CDR1 SNHLY, CDR2 FYNNEI. V shed 3 bases and J shed 5 bases, with 11 bases lying between them. The CDR3 is 15 residues long. The CDR3 DNA sequence: TGTGCCAGCAGTGAGGGTCAGACTCATAATTCACCCCTCCACTTT. This encodes CASSEGQTHNSPLHF.

This clone was recorded a few times. The chain couples TRBV2 to TRBJ1-5, with a possible D match to TRBD1 (6 bases). The V end was cut by 1 base, the J end by 7 bases, with 8 bases between. Germline values: CDR1 SNHLY, CDR2 FYNNEI. This CDR3 comprises 13 residues. Written as DNA, the CDR3 is TGTGCCAGCAGTGAAGAAGACAGGCAGCCCCAGCATTTT. Protein product: CASSEEDRQPQHF.

CDR3 sequence (DNA): TGTGCCAGCAGCAAAGGGAGGGACGAGCAGTACTTC. The encoded protein is CASSKGRDEQYF. This chain connects TRBV21-1 to TRBJ2-7; TRBD2 is the table's D call, not checked against the DNA. TRBV21-1 is designated a pseudogene. This CDR3 spans 12 amino acids.

This clone was observed a few times. The chain joins TRBV4-1 to TRBJ1-1; no clear D. V lost 1 base to trimming and J lost 5 bases, with 11 bases between them. Per germline, CDR1 MGHRA and CDR2 YSYEKL. This CDR3 region has 14 residues. The CDR3: CASSQGGEATEAFF. For the CDR3, the DNA is TGCGCCAGCAGCCAAGGCGGCGAGGCGACTGAAGCTTTCTTT.

The chain employs TRBV15 and TRBJ1-4; possibly TRBD1 for D (5 bases). This CDR3 region has 13 residues. From germline, CDR1 is LNHNV and CDR2 YYDKDF (reference sequence). V shed 3 bases and J shed 8 bases, with 10 bases lying between them. In nucleotides, the CDR3 is TGTGCCACCAGCAGGGGGCTTGGGGAAAAACTGTTTTTT. This gives the protein CATSRGLGEKLFF.

V usage is TRBV2 and J usage is TRBJ2-3; 10 bases align to TRBD1. Trimming at V came to 4 bases and at J to 3 bases, leaving 4 bases not matched to a gene. Germline V gene data show CDR1 as SNHLY and CDR2 as FYNNEI. The CDR3 runs to 15 residues. The CDR3 loop is CASSVDRGDTDTQYF. CDR3 sequence (DNA): TGTGCCAGCAGTGTGGACAGGGGGGATACAGATACGCAGTATTTT.

The chain uses TRBV6-5 and TRBJ1-4; no clear D. The CDR3 contains 15 residues. Germline CDR1 MNHEY, CDR2 SVGAGI. V lost 6 bases and J 4 bases, leaving 15 bases between the germline ends. For the CDR3, the DNA is TGTGCCAGCAGGCCGTTGAGGGCGGGTAATGAAAAACTGTTTTTT. Protein sequence: CASRPLRAGNEKLFF.

The CDR3 spells CASRQGAGYEQYF. CDR3 sequence (DNA): TGTGCCAGCAGACAGGGAGCAGGCTACGAGCAGTACTTC. This chain connects TRBV25-1 to TRBJ2-7; the D gene is possibly TRBD1 (6 bases). The ends were cut back, 6 bases at V and 3 bases at J, with 12 bases in the middle. CDR3 size: 13 residues. Germline V CDR1 and CDR2: MGHDK, SYGVNS.

J is TRBJ2-7 and V is TRBV6-2 or TRBV6-3, with D unresolved. The CDR3 is 13 amino acids. Trimming removed 2 bases from V and 4 bases from J, with 9 bases in between. Per the germline V gene, CDR1 is MNHEY and CDR2 is SVGEGT. The CDR3 sequence is CASSYEESYEQYF. CDR3 nucleotides: TGTGCCAGCAGTTACGAGGAGAGTTACGAGCAGTACTTC.

V is TRBV4-1 and J is TRBJ2-7, with 8 bases matching TRBD2. V shed 2 bases and J 7 bases; nucleotides not matched to a gene: 10. The length of the CDR3 is 15 residues. CDR1 is MGHRA, CDR2 YSYEKL, per germline. The DNA of the CDR3 is TGCGCCAGCAGCCAACCCCGGGGGGGTGCGGCAGAGCAGTACTTC. Protein: CASSQPRGGAAEQYF.

The chain recombines TRBV7-9 with TRBJ2-7; no reliable D call. Germline CDR1 and CDR2: SEHNR and FQNEAQ (reference sequence). CDR3 length: 12 amino acids. Between the trimmed V and J ends, which lost 5 bases and 3 bases, there was a span of 8 bases. The CDR3 reads CASSPEVYEQYF. Written as DNA, the CDR3 is TGTGCCAGCAGCCCAGAGGTCTACGAGCAGTACTTC.